This passage covers 23 T cell receptor beta chains from one sample sequenced in a study of T cell repertoires in cytomegalovirus infection. TCRdb called the reads again in MiXCR, with one record for every CDR3 protein. The sample includes some 700,000 distinct CDR3 sequences, about 33% of them seen just once. Their specific antigens are unknown. Specimen: cultured PBMCs, collected from culture after CMV antigen stimulation. The receptor set was obtained from a human donor in good health (CMV status not recorded). Some clones in this sample may be carry-over from other donors' samples.

As to this clonotype: Relative to the germline gene, one junction end is altered; a read error may explain this. The chain employs TRBV4-1 and TRBJ2-3; the D gene could be TRBD1 or TRBD2 (5 bases each). CDR1 MGHRA and CDR2 YSYEKL come from the germline V gene. The CDR3 spans 17 residues. This CDR3 reads CASSQGGQGPVADTQSF. The CDR3 DNA follows: TGCGCCAGCAGCCAAGGTGGCCAGGGACCCGTTGCAGATACGCAGTCTTTT.

This clonotype was seen many times. This chain links TRBV7-2 with TRBJ2-1; no reliable D call. V was cut by 2 bases and J by 5 bases, with 4 bases left in between. The CDR3 is 12 residues long. CDR1 is SGHTA and CDR2 is FQGNSA in the germline V gene. The CDR3 DNA is TGTGCCAGCAGCTTATTGAACAATGAGCAGTTCTTC. This sequence encodes CASSLLNNEQFF.

In its sample, this clonotype was seen a few times. The chain combines TRBV7-6 with TRBJ2-5, with D possibly being TRBD1 (5 bases). Per germline, CDR1 SGHVS and CDR2 FNYEAQ. The CDR3 extends over 12 amino acids. The germline V and J ends were trimmed by 5 bases and 4 bases, with 8 bases remaining between them. In DNA form, the CDR3 reads TGTGCCAGCAGCGGTGGGGCAGAGACCCAGTACTTC. Amino acids: CASSGGAETQYF.

The CDR3 sequence is CASTGRRSGVNTIYF. The CDR3 DNA sequence: TGTGCCAGCACTGGTAGAAGATCGGGCGTAAACACCATATATTTT. J is TRBJ1-3 and V is TRBV2; D gene uncertain. The CDR3 is 15 residues long. Germline CDR1 is SNHLY and CDR2 is FYNNEI. V lost 7 bases, J lost 6 bases, and 19 bases lay in between.

In its sample, this clonotype was seen a few times. This chain links TRBV4-1 with TRBJ2-1; 9 bases agree with TRBD1. The CDR3 consists of 13 residues. The V segment lost 3 bases and the J segment 7 bases; nucleotides outside the gene matches: 1. The germline CDR1 and CDR2 sequences are MGHRA and YSYEKL. This CDR3 is CASSHDRGNEQFF. The CDR3 nucleotides read TGCGCCAGCAGCCATGACAGGGGGAATGAGCAGTTCTTC.

The CDR3 region has the DNA TGTGCCAGCAGCCCCACGGGGGGACATGGGGATGAAAAACTGTTTTTT. Protein sequence: CASSPTGGHGDEKLFF. J is TRBJ1-4 and V is TRBV12-3 or TRBV12-4, with a possible D match to TRBD1 (6 bases). Trimming stripped 6 bases from V and 6 bases from J, with 20 bases between. This CDR3 has 16 residues.

This chain joins TRBV28 and TRBJ1-5; D is possibly TRBD1 (5 bases). Trimming shortened V by 3 bases and J by 3 bases, and 15 bases separated the two germline ends. Per the germline V gene, CDR1 is MDHEN and CDR2 is SYDVKM. The CDR3 is 16 amino acids. The CDR3 loop reads CASSFQGVMVNQPQHF. Here the CDR3 DNA reads TGTGCCAGCAGTTTCCAGGGAGTAATGGTCAATCAGCCCCAGCATTTT.

This clonotype was counted between two and nine times. This chain connects TRBV11-1 to TRBJ2-1; the D is unclear. Germline CDR1 SGHAT, CDR2 FQDESV (reference sequence). The ends were cut back, 5 bases at V and 8 bases at J, with 10 bases in the middle. The CDR3 has 12 residues. The CDR3 sequence is CASSLRRDEQFF. For the CDR3, the DNA is TGTGCCAGCAGCCTGCGCCGAGATGAGCAGTTCTTC. Drawing the rest from reference TRBV11-1 and TRBJ2-1, the complete variable domain is EAEVAQSPRYKITEKSQAVAFWCDPISGHATLYWYRQILGQGPELLVQFQDESVVDDSQLPKDRFSAERLKGVDSTLKIQPAELGDSAMYLCASSLRRDEQFFGPGTRLTVL.

The genes are TRBV7-8 and TRBJ1-2; D call uncertain. This CDR3 has 13 amino acids. Germline lookup yields CDR1 SGHVS and CDR2 FQNEAQ. V dropped 2 bases and J dropped 3 bases, with 7 bases sitting between them. CDR3 bases: TGTGCCAGCAGCTTAATGGGCTACTATGGCTACACCTTC. Translated: CASSLMGYYGYTF.

V gene TRBV6-1 combines with J gene TRBJ2-3; 12 nucleotides agree with TRBD2. CDR1 and CDR2 from the germline V gene are MNHNS and SASEGT. This CDR3 region has 16 residues. With 6 bases clipped from V and 5 bases from J, the junction kept 9 bases outside the gene matches. CDR3 DNA: TGTGCCAGCAGGGCCCTAGCGGGGGGGCGGAGAGATACGCAGTATTTT. Residues: CASRALAGGRRDTQYF.

The chain combines TRBV6-6 with TRBJ1-1; D unresolved. V lost 7 bases and J lost 8, with 14 bases in between. The V gene's germline CDR1 is MNHNY and CDR2 SVGAGI (reference sequence). The CDR3 runs 12 residues. The CDR3 loop is CASIRHPLEAFF. DNA for the CDR3: TGTGCCAGCATCCGACACCCCCTCGAAGCTTTCTTT.

The gene calls are TRBV19 and TRBJ2-1; TRBD2 matches at 10 bases. Germline V lookup: CDR1 LNHDA, CDR2 SQIVND (reference sequence). V lost 7 bases, J lost 1 base, and 19 bases stayed unmatched. The CDR3 loop spans 20 amino acids. The CDR3 loop is CASTTTVESSGSGSYNEQFF. DNA of the CDR3: TGTGCCAGTACAACCACCGTCGAATCTAGCGGGAGTGGGTCCTACAATGAGCAGTTCTTC.

This clonotype was observed many times. The chain is built from TRBV7-6 and TRBJ2-7; 7 bases are shared with TRBD1. Germline assignment: CDR1 SGHVS and CDR2 FNYEAQ. The CDR3 contains 13 residues. The J segment lost 3 bases and the V segment lost 5 bases, leaving 4 bases of the junction unmatched. CDR3 region: CASSPDRYYEQYF. The CDR3 DNA reads as TGTGCCAGCAGCCCGGACAGGTACTACGAGCAGTACTTC. Filled out from reference TRBV7-6 and TRBJ2-7, the complete variable domain reads GAGVSQSPRYKVTKRGQDVALRCDPISGHVSLYWYRQALGQGPEFLTYFNYEAQQDKSGLPNDRFSAERPEGSISTLTIQRTEQRDSAMYRCASSPDRYYEQYFGPGTRLTVT.

This clonotype was counted only a few times. The gene calls are TRBV7-6 and TRBJ1-6; possibly TRBD1 for D (6 bases). CDR1 SGHVS and CDR2 FNYEAQ come from the germline V gene. This CDR3 spans 14 amino acids. Trimming took off 0 bases at V and 8 bases at J, with 8 bases between the two ends. The CDR3 nucleotides are TGTGCCAGCAGCTTAGCGGCAGGGGATTCACCCCTCCACTTT. Protein: CASSLAAGDSPLHF.

This rearrangement joins TRBV12-3 or TRBV12-4 to TRBJ2-1; 12 nucleotides align to TRBD2. This CDR3 is 15 amino acids long. V was pared by 6 bases and J by 5 bases, with 5 bases of the junction left unmatched. DNA of the CDR3: TGTGCCAGCAGACGGACTAGCGGGGCCAACAATGAGCAGTTCTTC. It codes for CASRRTSGANNEQFF.

V gene TRBV7-6 combines with J gene TRBJ2-3; 10 bases fit TRBD2. Germline V gene sequence: CDR1 SGHVS, CDR2 FNYEAQ. The CDR3 has 16 amino acids. Losses at the gene ends were 5 bases for V and 4 bases for J; bases not matched to a gene: 9. The CDR3 sequence: CASSPSGGVDSDTQYF. The CDR3, as DNA: TGTGCCAGCAGCCCCAGCGGGGGGGTTGACTCAGATACGCAGTATTTT.

Comment on this clonotype: A single base separates this from a much larger clone, so it may be a read error. This rearrangement joins TRBV7-2 to TRBJ1-1, with 7 nucleotides matching TRBD1. The V segment lost 6 bases and the J segment 5 bases; nucleotides outside the gene matches: 9. The germline gives CDR1 SGHTA, CDR2 FQGNSA. This CDR3 is built from 14 residues. CDR3 in amino acids: CASRDGTAETEAFF. The CDR3 DNA sequence: TGTGCCAGCAGAGATGGGACAGCCGAGACTGAAGCTTTCTTT.

As DNA, the CDR3 is TGCGCCAGCAGTCCAATGACGGGACCGCAACCCACAGATACGCAGTATTTT. Protein product: CASSPMTGPQPTDTQYF. The rearrangement uses TRBV23-1 and TRBJ2-3, with D perhaps matching TRBD1 or TRBD2 (5 bases each). TRBV23-1 is annotated as an ORF whose role is uncertain. The V end was cut by 4 bases, the J end by 2 bases, with 19 bases between. This CDR3 comprises 17 residues.

This clonotype was observed a few times. This chain connects TRBV5-6 to TRBJ2-1; 10 nucleotides agree with TRBD1. J lost 12 bases, V lost 5 bases, and 8 bases had no gene match. This CDR3 is built from 13 residues. Germline CDR1 SGHDT, CDR2 YYEEEE. CDR3 residues: CASSPGQGIWQFF. CDR3 bases: TGTGCCAGCAGTCCGGGACAGGGGATTTGGCAGTTCTTC.

This clonotype was counted only a few times. The V call is TRBV28, the J call TRBJ2-7; D possibly corresponds to TRBD1 (5 bases). CDR3 length equals 15 residues. In germline, CDR1 is MDHEN, CDR2 SYDVKM. V lost 7 bases and J lost 4, with 20 bases in between. This chain's CDR3 is CASTESDPGQYEQYF. CDR3 coding DNA: TGTGCCAGCACCGAATCAGACCCAGGACAATACGAGCAGTACTTC. Full variable domain (missing parts from reference TRBV28 and TRBJ2-7): DVKVTQSSRYLVKRTGEKVFLECVQDMDHENMFWYRQDPGLGLRLIYFSYDVKMKEKGDIPEGYSVSREKKERFSLILESASTNQTSMYLCASTESDPGQYEQYFGPGTRLTVT.

This clonotype has more than one count but fewer than ten. The rearrangement uses TRBV30 and TRBJ1-1; no definite D call. Germline CDR1 reads GTSNPN; CDR2 reads SVGIG (reference sequence). The CDR3 consists of 12 residues. V shed 1 base and J shed 8 bases, with 11 bases lying between them. CDR3 nucleotide sequence: TGTGCCTGGAGTGGGGAAGACCTGGAAGCTTTCTTT. Translating it yields CAWSGEDLEAFF.

This clonotype was counted many times. The chain couples TRBV7-2 to TRBJ2-1; TRBD2 aligns across 11 bases. This CDR3 spans 14 amino acids. Per germline, CDR1 SGHTA and CDR2 FQGNSA. Losses at the gene ends were 5 bases for V and 9 bases for J; bases not matched to a gene: 6. CDR3 sequence: CASSPLGLAGEQFF. For the CDR3, the DNA is TGTGCCAGCAGCCCCCTAGGACTAGCGGGTGAGCAGTTCTTC.

This chain links TRBV12-3 or TRBV12-4 with TRBJ1-5; 7 positions agree with TRBD1. After removal of 6 bases from V and 1 base from J, the junction contained 9 bases not matched to a gene. This CDR3 contains 16 residues. CDR3 sequence reads: CASSPTGFESNQPQHF. CDR3 coding DNA: TGTGCCAGCAGCCCGACAGGGTTTGAAAGCAATCAGCCCCAGCATTTT.